This TCR beta chain was recovered during a study of T cell repertoires in cytomegalovirus infection. Study-wide background: Epitope selection comprised recently identified HLA-C-restricted CMV epitopes and well-studied HLA-B-restricted CMV epitopes. Matching HLA type and CMV infection were both indicated by public TCR beta signatures. Study results and caveats: There were HLA-C-restricted CMV-specific TCR beta clonotypes dominating the ex vivo response. Using cumulative public TCR beta family frequency, the authors identified those who carried CMV together with the relevant HLA.

TCRdb reanalysed the reads using MiXCR and keeps one entry per CDR3 protein. The sample yields fewer than 650,000 distinct CDR3 sequences, over 35% seen once. CDR1 and CDR2 from the germline V gene are MGHRA and YSYEKL. Trimming pared 4 bases from V and 1 base from J, leaving 13 bases between. The CDR3 length is 15 residues. This clonotype showed up just once. No antigen is known for it. The sample consisted of cultured PBMCs, taken from culture after CMV antigen stimulation. This receptor was identified in a human donor in good health (CMV status not recorded). Some clones in this sample may be carry-over from other donors' samples. This chain uses TRBV4-1 with TRBJ1-1, with D perhaps TRBD1 (6 bases). The CDR3 sequence is CASSPMGGGNTEAFF. In nucleotides, the CDR3 is TGCGCCAGCAGCCCCATGGGAGGGGGGAACACTGAAGCTTTCTTT.